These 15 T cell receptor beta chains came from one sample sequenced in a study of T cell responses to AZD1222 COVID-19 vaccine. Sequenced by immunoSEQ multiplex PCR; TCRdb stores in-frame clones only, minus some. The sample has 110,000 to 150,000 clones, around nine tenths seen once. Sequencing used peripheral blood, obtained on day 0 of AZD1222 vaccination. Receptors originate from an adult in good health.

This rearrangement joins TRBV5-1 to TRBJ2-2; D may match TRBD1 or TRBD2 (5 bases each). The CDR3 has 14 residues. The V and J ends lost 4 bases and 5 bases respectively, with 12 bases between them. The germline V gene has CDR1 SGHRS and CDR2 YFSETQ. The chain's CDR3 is CASSKDWGTGELFF. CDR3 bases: TGCGCCAGCAGCAAGGACTGGGGGACCGGGGAGCTGTTTTTT.

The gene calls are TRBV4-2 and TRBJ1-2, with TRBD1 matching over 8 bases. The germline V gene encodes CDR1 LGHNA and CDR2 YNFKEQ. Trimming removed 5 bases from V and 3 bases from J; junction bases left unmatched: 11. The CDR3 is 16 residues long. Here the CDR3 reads CASSTVGTGGDYGYTF. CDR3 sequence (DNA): TGTGCCAGCAGCACAGTGGGGACAGGTGGTGACTATGGCTACACCTTC.

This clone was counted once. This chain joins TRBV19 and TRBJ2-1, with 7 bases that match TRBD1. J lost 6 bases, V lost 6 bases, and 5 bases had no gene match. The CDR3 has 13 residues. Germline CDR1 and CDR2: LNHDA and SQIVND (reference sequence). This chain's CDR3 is CASSQTGSNEQFF. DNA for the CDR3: TGTGCCAGTAGCCAGACAGGGTCCAATGAGCAGTTCTTC. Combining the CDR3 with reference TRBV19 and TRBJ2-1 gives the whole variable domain DGGITQSPKYLFRKEGQNVTLSCEQNLNHDAMYWYRQDPGQGLRLIYYSQIVNDFQKGDIAEGYSVSREKKESFPLTVTSAQKNPTAFYLCASSQTGSNEQFFGPGTRLTVL.

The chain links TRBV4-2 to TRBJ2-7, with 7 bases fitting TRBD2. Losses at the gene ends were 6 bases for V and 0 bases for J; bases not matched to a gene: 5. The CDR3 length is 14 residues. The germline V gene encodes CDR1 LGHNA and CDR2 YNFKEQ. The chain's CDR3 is CASSQGGSSYEQYF. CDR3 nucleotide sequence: TGTGCCAGCAGTCAGGGCGGGAGCTCCTACGAGCAGTACTTC.

The CDR3 sequence: CASSYSGAVQETQYF. In nucleotides, the CDR3 is TGTGCCAGCAGTTACTCGGGGGCGGTCCAAGAGACCCAGTACTTC. The chain carries TRBV6-5 and TRBJ2-5, with D maybe TRBD1 (6 bases). CDR3 length: 15 amino acids. Deletions cut 0 bases from V and 1 base from J, with 9 bases between. Germline CDR1 reads MNHEY; CDR2 reads SVGAGI.

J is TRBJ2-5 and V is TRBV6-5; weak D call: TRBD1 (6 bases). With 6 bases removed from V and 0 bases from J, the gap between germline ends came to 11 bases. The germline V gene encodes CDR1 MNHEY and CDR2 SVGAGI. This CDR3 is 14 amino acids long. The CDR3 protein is CASRRGSHQETQYF. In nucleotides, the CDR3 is TGTGCCAGCAGGAGGGGGTCCCACCAAGAGACCCAGTACTTC.

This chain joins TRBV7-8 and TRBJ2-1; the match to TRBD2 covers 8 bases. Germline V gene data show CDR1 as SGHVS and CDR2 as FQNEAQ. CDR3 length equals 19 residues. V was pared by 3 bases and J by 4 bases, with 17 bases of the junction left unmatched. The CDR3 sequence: CASSLPAGGGGVYYNEQFF. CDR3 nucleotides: TGTGCCAGCAGCTTGCCGGCGGGAGGTGGCGGGGTTTATTACAATGAGCAGTTCTTC.

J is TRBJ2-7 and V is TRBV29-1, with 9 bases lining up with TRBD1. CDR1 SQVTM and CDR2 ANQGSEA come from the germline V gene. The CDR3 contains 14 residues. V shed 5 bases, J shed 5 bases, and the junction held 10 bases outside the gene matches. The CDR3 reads CSVFAGTGNNEQYF. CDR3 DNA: TGCAGCGTTTTCGCCGGGACAGGGAACAACGAGCAGTACTTC.

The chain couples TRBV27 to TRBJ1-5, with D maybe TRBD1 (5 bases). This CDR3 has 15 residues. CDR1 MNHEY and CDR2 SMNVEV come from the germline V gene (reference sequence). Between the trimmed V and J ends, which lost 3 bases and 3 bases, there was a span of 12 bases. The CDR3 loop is CASSFTGANNQPQHF. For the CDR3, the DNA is TGTGCCAGCAGTTTTACAGGAGCCAACAATCAGCCCCAGCATTTT.

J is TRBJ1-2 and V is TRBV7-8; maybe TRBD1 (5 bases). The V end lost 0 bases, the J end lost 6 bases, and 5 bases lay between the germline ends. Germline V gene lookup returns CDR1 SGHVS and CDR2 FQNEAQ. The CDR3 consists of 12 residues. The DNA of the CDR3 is TGTGCCAGCAGCTTAGCGGGGGATGGCTACACCTTC. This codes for CASSLAGDGYTF.

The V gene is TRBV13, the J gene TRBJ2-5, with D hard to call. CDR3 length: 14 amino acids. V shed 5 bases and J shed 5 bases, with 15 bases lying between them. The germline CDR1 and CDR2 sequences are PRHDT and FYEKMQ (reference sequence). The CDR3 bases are TGTGCCAGCAGCATAACCGGACCACAGGAGACCCAGTACTTC. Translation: CASSITGPQETQYF. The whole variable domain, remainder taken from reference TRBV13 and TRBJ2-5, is AAGVIQSPRHLIKEKRETATLKCYPIPRHDTVYWYQQGPGQDPQFLISFYEKMQSDKGSIPDRFSAQQFSDYHSELNMSSLELGDSALYFCASSITGPQETQYFGPGTRLLVL.

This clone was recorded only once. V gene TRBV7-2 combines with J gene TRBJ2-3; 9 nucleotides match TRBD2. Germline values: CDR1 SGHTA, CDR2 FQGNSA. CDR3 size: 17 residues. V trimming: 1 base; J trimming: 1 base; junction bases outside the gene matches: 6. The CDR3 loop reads CASSLDGAGGRTDTQYF. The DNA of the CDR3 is TGTGCCAGCAGCTTAGATGGAGCGGGGGGACGCACAGATACGCAGTATTTT.

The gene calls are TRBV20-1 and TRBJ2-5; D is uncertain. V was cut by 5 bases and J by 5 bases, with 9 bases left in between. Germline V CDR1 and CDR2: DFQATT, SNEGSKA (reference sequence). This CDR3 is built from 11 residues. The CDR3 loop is CSAPTPETQYF. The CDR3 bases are TGCAGTGCTCCCACCCCTGAGACCCAGTACTTC.

CDR3 in DNA: TGTGCCAGCAGTGAAGCCGGGGGACAGGCCGGCGAGCAGTACTTC. It translates to CASSEAGGQAGEQYF. The chain carries TRBV6-1 and TRBJ2-7, with TRBD1 identical over 8 bases. The V gene end was trimmed by 0 bases and the J gene end by 6 bases; junction bases not matched to a gene: 7. CDR1 and CDR2 (germline): MNHNS, SASEGT. The CDR3 consists of 15 residues.

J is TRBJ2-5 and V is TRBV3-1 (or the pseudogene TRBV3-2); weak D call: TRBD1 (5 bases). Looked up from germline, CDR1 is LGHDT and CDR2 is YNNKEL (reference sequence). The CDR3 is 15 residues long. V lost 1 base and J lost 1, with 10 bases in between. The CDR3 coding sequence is TGTGCCAGCAGCCAAGTCAGGGTTGGCCAAGAGACCCAGTACTTC. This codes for CASSQVRVGQETQYF.